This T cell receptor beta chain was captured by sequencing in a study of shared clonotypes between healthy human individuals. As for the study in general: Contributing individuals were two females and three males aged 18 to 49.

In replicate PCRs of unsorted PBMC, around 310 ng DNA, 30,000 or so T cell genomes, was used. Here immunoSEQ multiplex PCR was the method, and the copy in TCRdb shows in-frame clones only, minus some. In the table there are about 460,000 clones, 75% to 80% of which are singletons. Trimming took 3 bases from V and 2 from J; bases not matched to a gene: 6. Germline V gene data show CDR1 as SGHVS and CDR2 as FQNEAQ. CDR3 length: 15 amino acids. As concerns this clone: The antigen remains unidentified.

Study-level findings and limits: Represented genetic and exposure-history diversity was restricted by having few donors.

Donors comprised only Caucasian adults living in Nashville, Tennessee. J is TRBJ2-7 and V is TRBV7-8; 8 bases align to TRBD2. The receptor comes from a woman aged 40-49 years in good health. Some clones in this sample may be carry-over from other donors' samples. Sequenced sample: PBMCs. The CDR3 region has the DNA TGTGCCAGCAGCTTGAGGCGGGAGGTTACCTACGAGCAGTACTTC. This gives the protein CASSLRREVTYEQYF.